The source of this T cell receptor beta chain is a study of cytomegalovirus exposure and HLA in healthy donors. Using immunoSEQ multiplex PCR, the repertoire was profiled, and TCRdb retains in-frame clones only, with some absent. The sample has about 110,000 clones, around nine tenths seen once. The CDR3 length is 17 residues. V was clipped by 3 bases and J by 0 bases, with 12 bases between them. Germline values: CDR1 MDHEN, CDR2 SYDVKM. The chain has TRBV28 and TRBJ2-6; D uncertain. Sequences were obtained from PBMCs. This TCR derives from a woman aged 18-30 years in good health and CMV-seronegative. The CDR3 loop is CASSLGQAHSGANVLTF. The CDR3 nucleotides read TGTGCCAGCAGTTTGGGCCAGGCCCACTCTGGGGCCAACGTCCTGACTTTC. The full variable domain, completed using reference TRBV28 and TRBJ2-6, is DVKVTQSSRYLVKRTGEKVFLECVQDMDHENMFWYRQDPGLGLRLIYFSYDVKMKEKGDIPEGYSVSREKKERFSLILESASTNQTSMYLCASSLGQAHSGANVLTFGAGSRLTVL.